This T cell receptor beta chain was recovered during a study of T cell responses to AZD1222 COVID-19 vaccine. The CDR3 contains 16 residues. The V gene lost 1 base and the J gene lost 4 bases, with 16 bases spanning the gap. Per germline, CDR1 SEHNR and CDR2 FQNEAQ (reference sequence). This table comes from immunoSEQ multiplex PCR, and its TCRdb copy is limited to in-frame clones, with some not included. The sample has about 88,000 clones, 90% to 95% seen once. This clone has a handful of counts. The sequence derives from an adult in good health. Specimen: peripheral blood, collected on day 0 of AZD1222 vaccination. This rearrangement joins TRBV7-9 to TRBJ1-2, with a possible D match to TRBD1 (5 bases). The CDR3 is CASSLGAGQEGYGYTF. The CDR3 DNA follows: TGTGCCAGCAGCTTAGGGGCAGGACAAGAGGGCTATGGCTACACCTTC.